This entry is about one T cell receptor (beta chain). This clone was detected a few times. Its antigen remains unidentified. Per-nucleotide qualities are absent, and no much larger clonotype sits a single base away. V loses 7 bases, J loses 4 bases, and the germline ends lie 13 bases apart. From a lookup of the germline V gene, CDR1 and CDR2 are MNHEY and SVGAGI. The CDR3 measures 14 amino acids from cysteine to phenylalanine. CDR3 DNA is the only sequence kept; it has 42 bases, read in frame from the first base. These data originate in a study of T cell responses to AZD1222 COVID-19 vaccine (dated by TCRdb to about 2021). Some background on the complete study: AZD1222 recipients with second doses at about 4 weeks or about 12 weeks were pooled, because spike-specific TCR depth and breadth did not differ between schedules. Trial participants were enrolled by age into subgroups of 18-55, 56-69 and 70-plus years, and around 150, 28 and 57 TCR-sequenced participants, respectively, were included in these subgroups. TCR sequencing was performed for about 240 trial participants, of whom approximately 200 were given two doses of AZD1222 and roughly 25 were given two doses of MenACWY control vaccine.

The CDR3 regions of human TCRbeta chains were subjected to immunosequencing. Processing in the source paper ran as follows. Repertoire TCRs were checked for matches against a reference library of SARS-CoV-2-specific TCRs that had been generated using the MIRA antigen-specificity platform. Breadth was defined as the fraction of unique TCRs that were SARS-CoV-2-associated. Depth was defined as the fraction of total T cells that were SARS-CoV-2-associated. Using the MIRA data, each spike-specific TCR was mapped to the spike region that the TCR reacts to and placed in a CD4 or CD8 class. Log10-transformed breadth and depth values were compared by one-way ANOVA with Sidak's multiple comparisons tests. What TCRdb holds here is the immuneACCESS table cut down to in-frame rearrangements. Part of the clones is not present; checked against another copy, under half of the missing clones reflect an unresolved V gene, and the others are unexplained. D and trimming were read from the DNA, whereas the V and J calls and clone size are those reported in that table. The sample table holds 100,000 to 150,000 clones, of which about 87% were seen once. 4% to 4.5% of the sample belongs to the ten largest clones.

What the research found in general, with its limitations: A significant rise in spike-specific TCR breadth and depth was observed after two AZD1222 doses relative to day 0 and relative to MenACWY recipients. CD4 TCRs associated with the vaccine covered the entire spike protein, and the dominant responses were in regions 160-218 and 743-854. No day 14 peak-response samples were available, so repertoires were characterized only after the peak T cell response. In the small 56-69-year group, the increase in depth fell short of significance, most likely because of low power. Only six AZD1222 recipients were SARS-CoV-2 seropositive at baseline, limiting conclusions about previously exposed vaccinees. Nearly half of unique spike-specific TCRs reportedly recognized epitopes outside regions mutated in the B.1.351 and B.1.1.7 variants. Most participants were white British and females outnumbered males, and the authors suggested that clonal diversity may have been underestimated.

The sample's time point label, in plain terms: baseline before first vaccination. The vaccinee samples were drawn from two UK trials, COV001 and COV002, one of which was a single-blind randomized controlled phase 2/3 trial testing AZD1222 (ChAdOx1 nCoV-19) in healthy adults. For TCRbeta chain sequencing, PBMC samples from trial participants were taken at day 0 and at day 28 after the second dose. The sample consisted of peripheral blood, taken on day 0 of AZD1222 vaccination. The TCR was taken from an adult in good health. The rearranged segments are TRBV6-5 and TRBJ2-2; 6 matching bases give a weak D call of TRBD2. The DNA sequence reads TGTGCCAGCAACATAGCGGCGGCCACCGGGGAGCTGTTTTTT. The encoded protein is CASNIAAATGELFF.